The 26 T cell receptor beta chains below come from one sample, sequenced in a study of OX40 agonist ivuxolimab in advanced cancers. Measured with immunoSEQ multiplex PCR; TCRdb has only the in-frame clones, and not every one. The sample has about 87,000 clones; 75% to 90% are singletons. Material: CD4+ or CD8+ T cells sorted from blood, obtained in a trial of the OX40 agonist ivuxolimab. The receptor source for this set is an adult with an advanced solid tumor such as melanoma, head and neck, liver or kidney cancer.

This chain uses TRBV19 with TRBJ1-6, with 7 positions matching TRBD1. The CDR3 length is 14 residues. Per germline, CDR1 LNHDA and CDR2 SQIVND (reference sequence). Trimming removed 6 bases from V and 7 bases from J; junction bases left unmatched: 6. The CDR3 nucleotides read TGTGCCAGTAGGCACCAGGGGGGAAATTCACCCCTCCACTTT. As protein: CASRHQGGNSPLHF. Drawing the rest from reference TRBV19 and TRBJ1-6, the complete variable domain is DGGITQSPKYLFRKEGQNVTLSCEQNLNHDAMYWYRQDPGQGLRLIYYSQIVNDFQKGDIAEGYSVSREKKESFPLTVTSAQKNPTAFYLCASRHQGGNSPLHFGNGTRLTVT.

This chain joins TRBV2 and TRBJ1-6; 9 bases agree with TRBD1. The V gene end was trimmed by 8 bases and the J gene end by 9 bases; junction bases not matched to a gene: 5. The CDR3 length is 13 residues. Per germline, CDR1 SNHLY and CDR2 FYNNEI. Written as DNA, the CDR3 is TGTGCCAGCGGGGGACAGGGTCTTTCACCCCTCCACTTT. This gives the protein CASGGQGLSPLHF.

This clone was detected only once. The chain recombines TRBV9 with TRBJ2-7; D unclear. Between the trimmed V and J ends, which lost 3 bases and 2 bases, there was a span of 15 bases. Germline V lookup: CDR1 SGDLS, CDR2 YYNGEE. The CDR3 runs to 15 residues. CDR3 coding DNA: TGTGCCAGCAGCGCAAGCGACGGCAGCACCTACGAGCAGTACTTC. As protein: CASSASDGSTYEQYF.

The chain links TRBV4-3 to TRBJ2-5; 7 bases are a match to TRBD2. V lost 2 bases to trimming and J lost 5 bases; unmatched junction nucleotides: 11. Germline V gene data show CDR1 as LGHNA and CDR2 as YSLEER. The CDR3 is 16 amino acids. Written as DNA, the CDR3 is TGCGCCAGCAGCCAACGTTACGGGGGGAGTGTGGAGACCCAGTACTTC. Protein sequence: CASSQRYGGSVETQYF.

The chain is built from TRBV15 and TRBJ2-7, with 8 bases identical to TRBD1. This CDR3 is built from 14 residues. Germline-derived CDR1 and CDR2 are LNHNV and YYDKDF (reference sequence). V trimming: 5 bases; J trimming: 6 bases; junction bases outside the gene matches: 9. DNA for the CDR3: TGTGCCACCAGCGGGGGGACAGGAACCCTCGAGCAGTACTTC. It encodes CATSGGTGTLEQYF.

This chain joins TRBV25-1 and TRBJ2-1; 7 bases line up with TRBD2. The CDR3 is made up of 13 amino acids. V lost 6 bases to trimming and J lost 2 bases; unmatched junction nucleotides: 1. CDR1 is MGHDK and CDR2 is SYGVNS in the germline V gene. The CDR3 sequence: CASSGGTYNEQFF. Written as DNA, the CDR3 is TGTGCCAGCAGCGGGGGGACCTACAATGAGCAGTTCTTC.

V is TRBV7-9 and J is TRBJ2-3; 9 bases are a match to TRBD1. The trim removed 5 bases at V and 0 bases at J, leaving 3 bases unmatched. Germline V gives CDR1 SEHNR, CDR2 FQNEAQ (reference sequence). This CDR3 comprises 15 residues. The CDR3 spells CASSTDRGSTDTQYF. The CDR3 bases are TGTGCCAGCAGCACCGACAGGGGGAGCACAGATACGCAGTATTTT.

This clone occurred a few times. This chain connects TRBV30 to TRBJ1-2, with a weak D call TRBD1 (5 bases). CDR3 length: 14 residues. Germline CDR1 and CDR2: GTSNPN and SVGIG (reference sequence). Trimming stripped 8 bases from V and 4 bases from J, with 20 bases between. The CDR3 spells CARSRGGTGYGYTF. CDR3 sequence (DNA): TGTGCCCGCTCCCGTGGGGGGACCGGCTATGGCTACACCTTC. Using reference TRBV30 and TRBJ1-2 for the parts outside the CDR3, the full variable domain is SQTIHQWPATLVQPVGSPLSLECTVEGTSNPNLYWYRQAAGRGLQLLFYSVGIGQISSEVPQNLSASRPQDRQFILSSKKLLLSDSGFYLCARSRGGTGYGYTFGSGTRLTVV.

Here the CDR3 reads CASSFRGWEETQYF. CDR3 in DNA: TGTGCCAGCAGCTTCCGGGGGTGGGAAGAGACCCAGTACTTC. The gene calls are TRBV7-2 and TRBJ2-5, with TRBD2 as a possible D gene (6 bases). This CDR3 is built from 14 residues. Germline loops: CDR1 SGHTA, CDR2 FQGNSA. The V and J ends lost 3 bases and 3 bases respectively, with 11 bases between them.

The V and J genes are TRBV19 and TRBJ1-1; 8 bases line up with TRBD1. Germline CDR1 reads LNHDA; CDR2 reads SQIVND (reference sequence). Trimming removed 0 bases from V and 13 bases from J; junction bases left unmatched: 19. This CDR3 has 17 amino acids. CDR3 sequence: CASSIDLARTGTLKLFF. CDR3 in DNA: TGTGCCAGTAGTATAGATCTCGCTCGGACAGGGACGCTGAAGCTTTTCTTT.

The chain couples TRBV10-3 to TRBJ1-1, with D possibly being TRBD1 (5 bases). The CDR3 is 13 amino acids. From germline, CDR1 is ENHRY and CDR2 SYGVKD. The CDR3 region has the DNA TGTGCTTCCGGCAGGGATTTGAACACTGAAGCTTTCTTT. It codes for CASGRDLNTEAFF.

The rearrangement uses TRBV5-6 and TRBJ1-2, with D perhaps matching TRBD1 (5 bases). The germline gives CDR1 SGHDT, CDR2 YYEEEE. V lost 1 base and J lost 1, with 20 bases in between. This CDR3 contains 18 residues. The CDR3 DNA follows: TGTGCCAGCAGCTTGACAGGCCAGTATCTGTCCCATAACTATGGCTACACCTTC. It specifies CASSLTGQYLSHNYGYTF.

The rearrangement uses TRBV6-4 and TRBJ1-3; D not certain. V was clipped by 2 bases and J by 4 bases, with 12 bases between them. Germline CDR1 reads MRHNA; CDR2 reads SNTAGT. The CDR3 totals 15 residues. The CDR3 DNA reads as TGTGCCAGCAGTGACGTGGGTCAGGCCGGAAACACCATATATTTT. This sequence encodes CASSDVGQAGNTIYF.

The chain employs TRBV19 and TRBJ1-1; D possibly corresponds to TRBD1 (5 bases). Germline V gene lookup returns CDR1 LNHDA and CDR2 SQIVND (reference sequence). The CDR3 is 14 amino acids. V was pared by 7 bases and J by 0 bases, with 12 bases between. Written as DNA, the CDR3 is TGTGCCAGTAATTGGGACTCCATGAACACTGAAGCTTTCTTT. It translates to CASNWDSMNTEAFF.

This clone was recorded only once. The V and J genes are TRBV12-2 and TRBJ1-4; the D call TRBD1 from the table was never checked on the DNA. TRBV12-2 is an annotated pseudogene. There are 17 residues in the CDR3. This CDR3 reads CASRCEPADRTNEKLFF. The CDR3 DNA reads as TGTGCAAGTCGCTGCGAGCCGGCGGACAGGACTAATGAAAAACTGTTTTTT.

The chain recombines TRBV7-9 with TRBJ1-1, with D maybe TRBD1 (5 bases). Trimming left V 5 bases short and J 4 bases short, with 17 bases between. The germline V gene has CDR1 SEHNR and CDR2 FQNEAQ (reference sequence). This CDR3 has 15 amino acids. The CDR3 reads CASSPTAGIGTEAFF. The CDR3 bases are TGTGCCAGCAGCCCAACCGCAGGGATCGGCACTGAAGCTTTCTTT.

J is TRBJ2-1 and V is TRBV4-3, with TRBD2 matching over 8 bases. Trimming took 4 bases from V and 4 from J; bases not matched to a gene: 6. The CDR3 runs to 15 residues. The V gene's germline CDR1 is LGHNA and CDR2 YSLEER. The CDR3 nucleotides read TGCGCCAGCAGCCCCGAGGTAGCGGGATACAATGAGCAGTTCTTC. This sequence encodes CASSPEVAGYNEQFF.

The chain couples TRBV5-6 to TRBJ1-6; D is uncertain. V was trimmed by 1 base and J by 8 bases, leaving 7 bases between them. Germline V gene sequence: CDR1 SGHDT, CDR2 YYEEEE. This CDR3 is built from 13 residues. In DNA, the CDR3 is TGTGCCAGCAGCTTGAAGGGTTATTCACCCCTCCACTTT. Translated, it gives CASSLKGYSPLHF.

The CDR3 DNA follows: TGCGCCAGCAGCACCGACAGGGTCCCAGATACGCAGTATTTT. This codes for CASSTDRVPDTQYF. V and J are TRBV5-1 and TRBJ2-3, with 7 bases aligning to TRBD1. Germline CDR1 and CDR2: SGHRS and YFSETQ. The CDR3 has 14 amino acids. After removal of 4 bases from V and 4 bases from J, the junction contained 6 bases not matched to a gene.

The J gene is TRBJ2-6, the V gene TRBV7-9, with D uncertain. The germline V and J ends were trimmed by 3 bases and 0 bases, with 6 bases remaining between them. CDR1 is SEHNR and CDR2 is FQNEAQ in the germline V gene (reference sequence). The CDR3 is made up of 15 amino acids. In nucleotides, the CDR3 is TGTGCCAGCAGCTTTTGGCTCTCTGGGGCCAACGTCCTGACTTTC. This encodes CASSFWLSGANVLTF. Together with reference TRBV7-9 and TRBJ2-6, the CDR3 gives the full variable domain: DTGVSQNPRHKITKRGQNVTFRCDPISEHNRLYWYRQTLGQGPEFLTYFQNEAQLEKSRLLSDRFSAERPKGSFSTLEIQRTEQGDSAMYLCASSFWLSGANVLTFGAGSRLTVL.

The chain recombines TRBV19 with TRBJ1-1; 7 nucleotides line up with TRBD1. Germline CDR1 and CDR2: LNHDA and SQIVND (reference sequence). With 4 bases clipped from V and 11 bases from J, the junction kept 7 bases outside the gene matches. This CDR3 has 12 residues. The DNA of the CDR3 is TGTGCCAGTAGTACGACAGGGCGGAGGGCTTTCTTT. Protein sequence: CASSTTGRRAFF.

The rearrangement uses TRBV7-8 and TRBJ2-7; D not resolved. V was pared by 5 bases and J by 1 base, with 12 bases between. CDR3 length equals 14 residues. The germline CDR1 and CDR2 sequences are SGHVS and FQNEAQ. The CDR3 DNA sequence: TGTGCCAGCAGCCCCACAGCTACTTCCTACGAGCAGTACTTC. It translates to CASSPTATSYEQYF. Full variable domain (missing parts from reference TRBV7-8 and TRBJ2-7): GAGVSQSPRYKVAKRGQDVALRCDPISGHVSLFWYQQALGQGPEFLTYFQNEAQLDKSGLPSDRFFAERPEGSVSTLKIQRTQQEDSAVYLCASSPTATSYEQYFGPGTRLTVT.

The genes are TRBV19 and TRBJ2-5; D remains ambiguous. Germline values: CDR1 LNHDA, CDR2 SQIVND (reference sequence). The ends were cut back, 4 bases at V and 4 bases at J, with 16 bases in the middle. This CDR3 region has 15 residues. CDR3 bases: TGTGCCAGTAGTAAGGATCAGAGACATCGAGAGACCCAGTACTTC. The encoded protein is CASSKDQRHRETQYF.

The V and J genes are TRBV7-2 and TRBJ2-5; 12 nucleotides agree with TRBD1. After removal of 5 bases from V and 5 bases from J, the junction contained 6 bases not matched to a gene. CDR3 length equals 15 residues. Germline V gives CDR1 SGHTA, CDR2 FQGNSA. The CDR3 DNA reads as TGTGCCAGCAGCCAAGGGGACAGGGGGCTGGAGACCCAGTACTTC. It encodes CASSQGDRGLETQYF.

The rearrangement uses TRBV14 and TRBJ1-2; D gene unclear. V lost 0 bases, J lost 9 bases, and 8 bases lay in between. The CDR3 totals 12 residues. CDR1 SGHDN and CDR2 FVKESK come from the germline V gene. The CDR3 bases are TGTGCCAGCAGCCAAGAAAGGGCAAGCTACACCTTC. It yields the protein CASSQERASYTF.

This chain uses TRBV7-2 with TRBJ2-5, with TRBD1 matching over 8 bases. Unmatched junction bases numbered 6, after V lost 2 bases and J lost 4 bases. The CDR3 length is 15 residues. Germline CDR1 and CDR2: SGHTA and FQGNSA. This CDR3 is CASSLQGAVGETQYF. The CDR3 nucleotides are TGTGCCAGCAGCTTACAGGGGGCGGTTGGAGAGACCCAGTACTTC. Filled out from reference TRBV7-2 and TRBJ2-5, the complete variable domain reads GAGVSQSPSNKVTEKGKDVELRCDPISGHTALYWYRQSLGQGLEFLIYFQGNSAPDKSGLPSDRFSAERTGGSVSTLTIQRTQQEDSAVYLCASSLQGAVGETQYFGPGTRLLVL.